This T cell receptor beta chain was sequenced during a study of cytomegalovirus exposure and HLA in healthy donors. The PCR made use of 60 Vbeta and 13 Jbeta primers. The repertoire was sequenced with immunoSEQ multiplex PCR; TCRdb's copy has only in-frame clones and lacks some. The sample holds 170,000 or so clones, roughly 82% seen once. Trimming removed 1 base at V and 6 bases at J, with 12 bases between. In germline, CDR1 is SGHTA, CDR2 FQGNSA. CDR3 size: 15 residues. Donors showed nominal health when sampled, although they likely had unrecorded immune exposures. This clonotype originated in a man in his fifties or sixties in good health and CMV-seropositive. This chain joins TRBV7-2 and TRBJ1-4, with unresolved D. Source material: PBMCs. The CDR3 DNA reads TGTGCCAGCAGCTTAGTCGTGGTCCAGGATGAAAAACTGTTTTTT. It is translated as CASSLVVVQDEKLFF. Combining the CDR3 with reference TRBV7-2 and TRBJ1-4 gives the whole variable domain GAGVSQSPSNKVTEKGKDVELRCDPISGHTALYWYRQSLGQGLEFLIYFQGNSAPDKSGLPSDRFSAERTGGSVSTLTIQRTQQEDSAVYLCASSLVVVQDEKLFFGSGTQLSVL.